This TCR beta chain came from a study of blood T cell repertoires in COVID-19. Study in general: Sites across the United States, Italy and Spain contributed samples from acute and convalescent COVID-19. From T cells, B-cell-depleted T cells, or PBMCs came the material, which was cDNA or gDNA.

Enrolment of Seattle patients took place during active infection, and they were followed longitudinally. Per the study methods: For nucleated cells, counts were estimated from reference gene primer amplification. Profiled with immunoSEQ multiplex PCR; TCRdb holds only in-frame clones, not every one. That table gives V, J and clone size, and the DNA gave D and trimming. Of approximately 44,000 clones in the sample, roughly nine tenths were seen once. The ends were cut back, 3 bases at V and 7 bases at J, with 16 bases in the middle. Per germline, CDR1 SGHRS and CDR2 YFSETQ. The CDR3 length is 14 residues.

Material: peripheral blood. The chain combines TRBV5-1 with TRBJ1-1, with D possibly being TRBD1 (5 bases). The receptor comes from a man aged 50 to 59 with COVID-19, enrolled during active disease. In DNA form, the CDR3 reads TGCGCCAGCAGCTCCGGGACCGGGACTAATGAAGCTTTCTTT. This sequence encodes CASSSGTGTNEAFF.